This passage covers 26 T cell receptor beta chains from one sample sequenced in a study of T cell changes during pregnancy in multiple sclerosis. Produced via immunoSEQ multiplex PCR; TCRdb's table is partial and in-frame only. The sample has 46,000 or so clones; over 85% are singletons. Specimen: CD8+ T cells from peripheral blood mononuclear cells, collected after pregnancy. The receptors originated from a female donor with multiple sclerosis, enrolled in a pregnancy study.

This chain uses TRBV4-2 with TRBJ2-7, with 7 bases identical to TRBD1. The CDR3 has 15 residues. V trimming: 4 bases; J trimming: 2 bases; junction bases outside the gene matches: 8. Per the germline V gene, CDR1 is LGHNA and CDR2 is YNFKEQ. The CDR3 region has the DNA TGTGCCAGCAGCCTTGAGCCGGGACAGACCTACGAGCAGTACTTC. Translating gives CASSLEPGQTYEQYF.

The CDR3: CASSTDRVHSYEQYF. As DNA, the CDR3 is TGCGCCAGCAGTACGGACAGGGTACACTCCTACGAGCAGTACTTC. This sequence joins TRBV10-2 and TRBJ2-7, with 8 bases that match TRBD1. This CDR3 comprises 15 residues. After removal of 5 bases from V and 0 bases from J, the junction contained 6 bases not matched to a gene. Germline V gene lookup returns CDR1 WSHSY and CDR2 SAAADI.

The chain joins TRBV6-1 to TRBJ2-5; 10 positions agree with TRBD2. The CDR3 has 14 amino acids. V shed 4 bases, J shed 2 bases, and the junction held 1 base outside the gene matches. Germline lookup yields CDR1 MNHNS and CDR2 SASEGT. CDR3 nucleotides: TGTGCCAGCAGTGGAGCGGGGGGGCAAGAGACCCAGTACTTC. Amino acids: CASSGAGGQETQYF.

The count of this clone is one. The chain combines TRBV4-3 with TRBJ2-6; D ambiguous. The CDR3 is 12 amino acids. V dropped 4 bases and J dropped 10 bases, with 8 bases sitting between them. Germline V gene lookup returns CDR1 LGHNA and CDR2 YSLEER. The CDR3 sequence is CASSPGGNVLTF. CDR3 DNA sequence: TGCGCCAGCAGCCCGGGTGGAAACGTCCTGACTTTC.

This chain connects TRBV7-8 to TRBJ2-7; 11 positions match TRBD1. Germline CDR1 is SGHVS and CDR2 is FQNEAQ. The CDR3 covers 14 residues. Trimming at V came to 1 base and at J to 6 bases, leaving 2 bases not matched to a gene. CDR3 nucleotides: TGTGCCAGCAGCTTAGGGGGACAGGGGGGCGAGCAGTACTTC. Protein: CASSLGGQGGEQYF.

CDR3 in amino acids: CASSSPRAGPYGYTF. The CDR3 region has the DNA TGTGCCAGCAGTTCACCCAGGGCGGGACCCTATGGCTACACCTTC. This sequence joins TRBV6-5 and TRBJ1-2, with a weak D call TRBD1 (5 bases). V lost 4 bases to trimming and J lost 4 bases, with 16 bases between them. CDR3 size: 15 residues. Germline lookup yields CDR1 MNHEY and CDR2 SVGAGI.

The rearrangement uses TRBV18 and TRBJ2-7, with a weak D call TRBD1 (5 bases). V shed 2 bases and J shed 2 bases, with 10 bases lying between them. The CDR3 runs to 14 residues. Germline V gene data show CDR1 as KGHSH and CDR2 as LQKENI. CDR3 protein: CASSPRGPTYEQYF. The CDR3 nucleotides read TGTGCCAGCTCACCAAGGGGTCCCACCTACGAGCAGTACTTC.

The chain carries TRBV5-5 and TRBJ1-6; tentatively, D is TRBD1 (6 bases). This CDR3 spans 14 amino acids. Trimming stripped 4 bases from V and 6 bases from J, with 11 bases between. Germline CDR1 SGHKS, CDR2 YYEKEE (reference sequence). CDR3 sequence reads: CASSPGVSNSPLHF. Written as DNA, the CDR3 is TGTGCCAGCAGCCCAGGGGTTAGTAATTCACCCCTCCACTTT.

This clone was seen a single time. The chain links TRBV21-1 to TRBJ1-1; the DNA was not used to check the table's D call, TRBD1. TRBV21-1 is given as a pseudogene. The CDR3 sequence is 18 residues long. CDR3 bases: TGTGCCAGCAGCATCGGCCGGGACAGGGCTTGCATGAACACTGAAGCTTTCTTT. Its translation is CASSIGRDRACMNTEAFF.

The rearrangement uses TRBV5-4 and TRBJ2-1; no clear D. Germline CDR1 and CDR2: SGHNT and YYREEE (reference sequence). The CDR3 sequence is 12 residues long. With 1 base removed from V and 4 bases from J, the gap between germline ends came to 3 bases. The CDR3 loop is CASSLLYNEQFF. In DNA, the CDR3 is TGTGCCAGCAGCTTGCTGTACAATGAGCAGTTCTTC.

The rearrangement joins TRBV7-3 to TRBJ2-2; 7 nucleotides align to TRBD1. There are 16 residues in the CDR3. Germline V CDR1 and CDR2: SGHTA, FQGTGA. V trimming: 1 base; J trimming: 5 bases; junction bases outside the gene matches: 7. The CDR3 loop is CASSLSVGGRTGELFF. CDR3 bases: TGTGCCAGCAGCTTAAGCGTAGGGGGCAGGACCGGGGAGCTGTTTTTT. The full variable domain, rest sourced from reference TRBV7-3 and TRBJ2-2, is GAGVSQTPSNKVTEKGKYVELRCDPISGHTALYWYRQSLGQGPEFLIYFQGTGAADDSGLPNDRFFAVRPEGSVSTLKIQRTERGDSAVYLCASSLSVGGRTGELFFGEGSRLTVL.

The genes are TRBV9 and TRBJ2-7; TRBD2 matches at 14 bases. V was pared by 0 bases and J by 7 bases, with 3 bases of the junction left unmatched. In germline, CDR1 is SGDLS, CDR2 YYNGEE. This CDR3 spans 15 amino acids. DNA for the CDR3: TGTGCCAGCAGCGTAGGACTAGCGGGAGGGCATGAGCAGTACTTC. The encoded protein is CASSVGLAGGHEQYF.

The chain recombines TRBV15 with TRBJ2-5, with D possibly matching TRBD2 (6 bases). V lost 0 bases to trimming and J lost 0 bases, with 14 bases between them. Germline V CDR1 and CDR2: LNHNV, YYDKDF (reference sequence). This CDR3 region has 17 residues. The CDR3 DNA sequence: TGTGCCACCAGCAGAGATGCTAGCGTTAAGTACCAAGAGACCCAGTACTTC. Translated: CATSRDASVKYQETQYF.

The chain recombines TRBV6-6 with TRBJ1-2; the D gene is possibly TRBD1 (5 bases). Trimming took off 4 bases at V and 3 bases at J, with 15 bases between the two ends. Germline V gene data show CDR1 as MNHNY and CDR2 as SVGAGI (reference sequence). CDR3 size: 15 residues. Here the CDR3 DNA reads TGTGCCAGCAGTTTCCCCGGACCGACAGACTATGGCTACACCTTC. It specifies CASSFPGPTDYGYTF.

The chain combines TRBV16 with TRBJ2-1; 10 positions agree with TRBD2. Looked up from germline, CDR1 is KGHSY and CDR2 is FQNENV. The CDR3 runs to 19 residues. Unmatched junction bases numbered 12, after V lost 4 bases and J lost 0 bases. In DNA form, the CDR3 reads TGTGCCAGCAGCCTTTCCGGGGTAGCGGGGGGTCCCTCCTACAATGAGCAGTTCTTC. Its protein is CASSLSGVAGGPSYNEQFF.

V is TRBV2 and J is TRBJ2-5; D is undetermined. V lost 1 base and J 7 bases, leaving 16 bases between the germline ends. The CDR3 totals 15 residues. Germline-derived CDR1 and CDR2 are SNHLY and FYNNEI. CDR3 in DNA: TGTGCCAGCAGTGAAGGGGCCTCCGTGGTGTGGACCCAGTACTTC. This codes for CASSEGASVVWTQYF.

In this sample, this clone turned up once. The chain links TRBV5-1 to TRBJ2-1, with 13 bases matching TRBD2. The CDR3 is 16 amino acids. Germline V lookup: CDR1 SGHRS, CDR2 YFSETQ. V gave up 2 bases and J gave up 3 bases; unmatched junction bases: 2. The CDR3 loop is CASSFRLAGGYNEQFF. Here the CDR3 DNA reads TGCGCCAGCAGCTTCCGACTAGCGGGAGGCTACAATGAGCAGTTCTTC.

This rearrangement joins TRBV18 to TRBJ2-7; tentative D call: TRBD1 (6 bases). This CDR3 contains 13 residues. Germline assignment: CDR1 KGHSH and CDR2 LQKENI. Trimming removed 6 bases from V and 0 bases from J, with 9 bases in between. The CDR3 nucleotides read TGTGCCAGCTCTGGGACAAACTCCTACGAGCAGTACTTC. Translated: CASSGTNSYEQYF.

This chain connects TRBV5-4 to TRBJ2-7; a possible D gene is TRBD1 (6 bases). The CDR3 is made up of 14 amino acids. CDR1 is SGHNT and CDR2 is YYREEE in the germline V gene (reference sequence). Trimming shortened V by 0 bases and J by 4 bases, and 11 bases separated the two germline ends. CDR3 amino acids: CASSLAQTGYEQYF. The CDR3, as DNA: TGTGCCAGCAGCTTGGCCCAAACAGGGTACGAGCAGTACTTC.

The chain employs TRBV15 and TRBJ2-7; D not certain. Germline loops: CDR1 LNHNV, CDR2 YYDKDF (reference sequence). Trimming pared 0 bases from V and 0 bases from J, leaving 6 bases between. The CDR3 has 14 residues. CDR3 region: CATSRDRSSYEQYF. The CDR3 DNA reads TGTGCCACCAGCAGAGATCGGAGCTCCTACGAGCAGTACTTC.

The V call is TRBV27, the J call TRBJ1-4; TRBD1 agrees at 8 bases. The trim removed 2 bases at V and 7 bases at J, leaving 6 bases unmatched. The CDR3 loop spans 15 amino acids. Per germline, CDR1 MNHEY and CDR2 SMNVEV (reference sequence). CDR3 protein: CASSLGTGRSEKLFF. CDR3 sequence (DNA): TGTGCCAGCAGTTTAGGGACAGGCCGGAGTGAAAAACTGTTTTTT.

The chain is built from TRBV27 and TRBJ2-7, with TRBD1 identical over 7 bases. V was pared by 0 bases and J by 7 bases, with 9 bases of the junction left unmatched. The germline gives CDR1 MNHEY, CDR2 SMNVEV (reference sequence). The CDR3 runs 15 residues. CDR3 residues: CASSLSQGTRWEQYF. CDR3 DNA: TGTGCCAGCAGTTTATCACAGGGGACCAGATGGGAGCAGTACTTC.

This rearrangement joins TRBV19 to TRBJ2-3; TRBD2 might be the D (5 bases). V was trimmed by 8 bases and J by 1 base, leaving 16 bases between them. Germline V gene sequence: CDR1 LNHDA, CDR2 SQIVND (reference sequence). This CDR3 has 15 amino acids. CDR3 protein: CASGETAAGTDTQYF. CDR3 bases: TGTGCCAGTGGTGAAACAGCGGCAGGCACAGATACGCAGTATTTT. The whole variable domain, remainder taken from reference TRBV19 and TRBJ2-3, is DGGITQSPKYLFRKEGQNVTLSCEQNLNHDAMYWYRQDPGQGLRLIYYSQIVNDFQKGDIAEGYSVSREKKESFPLTVTSAQKNPTAFYLCASGETAAGTDTQYFGPGTRLTVL.

The CDR3 DNA reads TGTGCCAGCAGTTTCAGCGGACAGGGCACTGGAAACACCATATATTTT. As protein: CASSFSGQGTGNTIYF. This chain connects TRBV27 to TRBJ1-3, with TRBD1 matching over 8 bases. The ends lost 3 bases at V and 2 bases at J; junction bases unmatched: 6. Germline CDR1 MNHEY, CDR2 SMNVEV (reference sequence). The CDR3 covers 16 residues.

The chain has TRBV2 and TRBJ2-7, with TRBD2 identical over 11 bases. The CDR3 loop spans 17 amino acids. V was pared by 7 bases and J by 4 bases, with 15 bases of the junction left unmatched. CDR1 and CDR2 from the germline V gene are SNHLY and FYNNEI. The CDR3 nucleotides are TGTGCCAGCACCCGTTGGACATTAGCGGGAGGGGTGTACGAGCAGTACTTC. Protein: CASTRWTLAGGVYEQYF.

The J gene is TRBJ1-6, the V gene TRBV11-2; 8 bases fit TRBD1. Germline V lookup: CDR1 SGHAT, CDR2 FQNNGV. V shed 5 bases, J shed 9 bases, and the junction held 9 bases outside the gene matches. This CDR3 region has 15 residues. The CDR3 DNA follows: TGTGCCAGCAGCCTCAGGGGGCTTGGGGTTTCACCCCTCCACTTT. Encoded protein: CASSLRGLGVSPLHF. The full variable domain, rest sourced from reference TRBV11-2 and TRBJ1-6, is EAGVAQSPRYKIIEKRQSVAFWCNPISGHATLYWYQQILGQGPKLLIQFQNNGVVDDSQLPKDRFSAERLKGVDSTLKIQPAKLEDSAVYLCASSLRGLGVSPLHFGNGTRLTVT.